The next 10 T cell receptor beta chains were all read from a single sample in a study of cytomegalovirus exposure and HLA in healthy donors. PCR primers comprised 60 Vbeta and 13 Jbeta primers. The table came from immunoSEQ multiplex PCR; TCRdb's copy has only in-frame clones and leaves some out. This sample contains about 110,000 clones. Sequencing input: PBMCs. The receptors derive from a middle-aged man in good health and CMV-seronegative.

The rearrangement uses TRBV19 and TRBJ1-2, with TRBD1 matching 7 bases. The CDR3 loop spans 14 amino acids. Germline V gene sequence: CDR1 LNHDA, CDR2 SQIVND (reference sequence). V gave up 3 bases and J gave up 4 bases; unmatched junction bases: 5. CDR3 sequence (DNA): TGTGCCAGTAGTATTACAGGGGTCGGCTATGGCTACACCTTC. Protein sequence: CASSITGVGYGYTF.

The J gene is TRBJ2-1, the V gene TRBV5-1; TRBD1 matches 12 bases. Germline assignment: CDR1 SGHRS and CDR2 YFSETQ. This CDR3 comprises 17 residues. Germline trimming cut 3 bases from V and 7 bases from J; bases unmatched to any gene: 11. The CDR3 loop reads CASSWSGQGAFLNEQFF. CDR3 DNA sequence: TGCGCCAGCAGCTGGTCGGGACAGGGGGCTTTCTTAAATGAGCAGTTCTTC.

The chain has TRBV6-5 and TRBJ2-1; tentative D call: TRBD1 (5 bases). In germline, CDR1 is MNHEY, CDR2 SVGAGI. The length of the CDR3 is 12 residues. V lost 6 bases to trimming and J lost 15 bases, with 18 bases between them. The CDR3 DNA is TGTGCCAGCAGCCCCTCTCCAGGGCGACCGTTCTTC. It codes for CASSPSPGRPFF.

This CDR3 is CASSQDWANEQFF. CDR3 DNA sequence: TGCGCCAGCAGCCAAGATTGGGCCAATGAGCAGTTCTTC. This chain connects TRBV4-3 to TRBJ2-1; D is ambiguous. The germline V gene encodes CDR1 LGHNA and CDR2 YSLEER. The CDR3 runs to 13 residues. Deletions cut 0 bases from V and 6 bases from J, with 6 bases between.

J is TRBJ1-2 and V is TRBV28; no clear D. This CDR3 has 12 residues. V dropped 3 bases and J dropped 5 bases, with 7 bases sitting between them. Germline CDR1 reads MDHEN; CDR2 reads SYDVKM. The CDR3 protein is CASSFVEYGYTF. The CDR3 region has the DNA TGTGCCAGCAGTTTCGTAGAGTATGGCTACACCTTC.

The chain carries TRBV6-1 and TRBJ2-7; TRBD1 matches at 10 bases. The V and J ends lost 6 bases and 2 bases, in that order; junction bases with no gene match: 1. The CDR3 is 13 residues long. CDR1 and CDR2 (germline): MNHNS, SASEGT. CDR3 nucleotide sequence: TGTGCCAGCAGGACAGGGGGCGCCTACGAGCAGTACTTC. It specifies CASRTGGAYEQYF.

The rearrangement uses TRBV9 and TRBJ2-5, with TRBD2 matching over 7 bases. The CDR3 covers 13 residues. Trimming removed 4 bases from V and 4 bases from J; junction bases left unmatched: 4. Germline V gene data show CDR1 as SGDLS and CDR2 as YYNGEE. CDR3: CASSSGTLETQYF. The CDR3 DNA reads TGTGCCAGCAGCAGCGGGACTCTAGAGACCCAGTACTTC.

This rearrangement joins TRBV10-2 to TRBJ2-1, with D possibly being TRBD1 (6 bases). Germline V CDR1 and CDR2: WSHSY, SAAADI. This CDR3 has 14 amino acids. V was pared by 8 bases and J by 7 bases, with 18 bases between. The CDR3, as DNA: TGCGCCAGCGAACCAAGGGGGATTCAGAATGAGCAGTTCTTC. This translates into CASEPRGIQNEQFF.

The chain recombines TRBV29-1 with TRBJ1-2; possibly TRBD1 for D (5 bases). Germline V gives CDR1 SQVTM, CDR2 ANQGSEA. The CDR3 is 13 amino acids. V was pared by 2 bases and J by 2 bases, with 9 bases between. CDR3 nucleotide sequence: TGCAGCGTTGAATCGACAGAGAACTATGGCTACACCTTC. Its protein is CSVESTENYGYTF.

The chain carries TRBV9 and TRBJ2-7; 9 nucleotides line up with TRBD2. In germline, CDR1 is SGDLS, CDR2 YYNGEE. The ends lost 3 bases at V and 1 base at J; junction bases unmatched: 5. This CDR3 contains 15 residues. CDR3 DNA: TGTGCCAGCAGCGCTAGCGGGGTCCCTTCCTACGAGCAGTACTTC. Translating gives CASSASGVPSYEQYF.